This TCR beta chain was found in a study of blood T cells in healthy people across ages. Of note for this clonotype: At one end the junction does not follow the germline gene, possibly because of a read error.

The germline gives CDR1 SGDLS, CDR2 YYNGEE. The CDR3 length is 14 residues. For the second PCR, which ran for about 7 to 11 cycles, a sample-barcoded 5' primer and a J-beta primer mix were used. Tagging of each cDNA molecule was performed by a template-switch adaptor with 12 random nucleotides. Each CDR3 protein gets one entry after TCRdb re-called the 5' RACE reads with MiXCR. The table has approximately 700,000 distinct CDR3 sequences, approximately 29% seen once. The TCR was taken from a woman older than 75 in good health. The sample comprised blood. This sequence joins TRBV9 and TRBJ2-1; 8 bases map to TRBD2. The CDR3 reads CTSSVTGGYDEQFF. CDR3 sequence (DNA): TGTACCAGCAGCGTAACGGGGGGGTACGATGAGCAGTTCTTC.